The source of this T cell receptor (beta chain) is a study of cytomegalovirus exposure and HLA in healthy donors. In the study overall: Previous work identified roughly 120 million unique TCR beta sequences from 200 million or so T cells. Study findings and constraints: Follow-up analysis later connected one missense variant in DCLRE1C with trimming of TCR beta V- and J-genes. Follow-up analysis seemed to connect common viral pathogens with several of the most significant clusters identified.

The study ran its PCR with 60 Vbeta and 13 Jbeta primers. Sequencing used immunoSEQ multiplex PCR; TCRdb keeps in-frame clones, though not all of them. The table records 110,000 to 150,000 clones, about 76% of them present only once. In germline, CDR1 is SGHAT, CDR2 FQNNGV. The CDR3 length is 16 residues. Trimming cost V 2 bases and J 3 bases; bases outside gene matches: 6. On this clone: Antigen specificity is unknown.

This clonotype was obtained from a male donor in good health and CMV-seronegative. The sample consisted of PBMCs. The chain uses TRBV11-2 and TRBJ2-2; 7 bases are shared with TRBD1. The CDR3 DNA sequence: TGTGCCAGCAGCTTATTAGGGGGCGAGTACACCGGGGAGCTGTTTTTT. Its translation is CASSLLGGEYTGELFF.